This TCR beta chain was identified during a study of blood T cell repertoires in COVID-19. Study details: The origin of the acute and convalescent COVID-19 samples was the United States, Italy and Spain. From T cells, B-cell-depleted T cells, or PBMCs came the material, which was cDNA or gDNA.

Deletions cut 0 bases from V and 8 bases from J, with 16 bases between. Germline V gives CDR1 SGHTA, CDR2 FQGNSA. This CDR3 spans 15 amino acids. This clone was seen a few times. Those who participated ranged in age from roughly 18 to 95 years and resided in under 25 US areas. In the study's own analysis: Cell counts per sample came from amplifying reference gene primers. TCRdb's copy holds only in-frame clones and misses some; the assay was immunoSEQ multiplex PCR. The V and J calls and clone size come from that table; D and trimming were worked out from the DNA. Among about 200,000 clones listed, approximately 79% were seen once.

The chain couples TRBV7-2 to TRBJ1-2; a weak D match, TRBD1 (5 bases). Sequencing was carried out using PBMCs or T cells enriched from blood (not recorded which). The sequence was obtained from a woman in her sixties or seventies with acute COVID-19. This chain's CDR3 is CASSLATGGVDGYTF. In DNA, the CDR3 is TGTGCCAGCAGCTTAGCGACGGGAGGGGTCGACGGCTACACCTTC.